These 28 T cell receptor beta chains share one sample of origin, sequenced in a study of blood T cell repertoires in COVID-19. Assay used: immunoSEQ multiplex PCR; TCRdb lists only in-frame clones, some missing. The sample has 100,000 to 150,000 clones, around 88% seen once; the top ten hold 10%. The sequenced sample consisted of peripheral blood. These receptors came from a man aged 50 to 59 with acute or convalescent COVID-19.

The chain joins TRBV28 to TRBJ1-6, with D possibly being TRBD1 (6 bases). V shed 6 bases and J shed 7 bases, with 10 bases lying between them. The CDR3 is 13 residues long. Germline CDR1 MDHEN, CDR2 SYDVKM. The CDR3 spells CASRSGGNSPLHF. The CDR3, as DNA: TGTGCCAGCAGATCGGGGGGCAATTCACCCCTCCACTTT.

J is TRBJ1-2 and V is TRBV25-1; 7 bases agree with TRBD1. V lost 1 base to trimming and J lost 6 bases; unmatched junction nucleotides: 17. This CDR3 has 18 amino acids. Germline CDR1 MGHDK, CDR2 SYGVNS. The CDR3 nucleotides read TGTGCCAGCAGTGAATTCGCGGACAGGCGGATACGTGTGGATGGCTACACCTTC. It codes for CASSEFADRRIRVDGYTF.

This CDR3 reads CASSPTGSRTEAFF. The DNA for the CDR3 is TGTGCCAGCAGCCCCACAGGGAGTCGCACTGAAGCTTTCTTT. The chain uses TRBV5-4 and TRBJ1-1; weak D call: TRBD1 (6 bases). This CDR3 comprises 14 residues. CDR1 is SGHNT and CDR2 is YYREEE in the germline V gene (reference sequence). Trimming cost V 4 bases and J 4 bases, with 14 bases left between them.

J is TRBJ1-1 and V is TRBV19; the D is unclear. From germline, CDR1 is LNHDA and CDR2 SQIVND (reference sequence). V was pared by 4 bases and J by 2 bases, with 8 bases between. This CDR3 has 13 amino acids. CDR3 DNA: TGTGCCAGTAGTAGACTCAGAAACACTGAAGCTTTCTTT. Amino acids: CASSRLRNTEAFF.

The V and J genes are TRBV5-4 and TRBJ2-1; tentatively, D is TRBD2 (5 bases). CDR3 length: 14 amino acids. Deletions cut 3 bases from V and 2 bases from J, with 9 bases between. Germline CDR1 reads SGHNT; CDR2 reads YYREEE (reference sequence). The CDR3 reads CASSSPGAYNEQFF. The DNA of the CDR3 is TGTGCCAGCAGCTCGCCCGGGGCCTACAATGAGCAGTTCTTC.

The genes are TRBV7-3 and TRBJ1-1, with D unclear. Trimming stripped 5 bases from V and 2 bases from J, with 18 bases between. There are 16 residues in the CDR3. Germline CDR1 SGHTA, CDR2 FQGTGA. CDR3 sequence: CASSVRGPPGNTEAFF. The CDR3 DNA is TGTGCCAGCAGCGTGCGTGGGCCCCCCGGCAACACTGAAGCTTTCTTT.

V is TRBV6-1 and J is TRBJ1-1; D is ambiguous. This CDR3 has 14 amino acids. Germline CDR1 is MNHNS and CDR2 is SASEGT. The ends were cut back, 2 bases at V and 1 base at J, with 8 bases in the middle. For the CDR3, the DNA is TGTGCCAGCAGTGAAAAAGGAGGGAACACTGAAGCTTTCTTT. Residues: CASSEKGGNTEAFF.

Turning to this clone: Germline is not matched at one junction end, which may reflect a read error. The chain combines TRBV19 with TRBJ2-1; D is undetermined. Looked up from germline, CDR1 is LNHDA and CDR2 is SQIVND (reference sequence). There are 12 residues in the CDR3. The CDR3 sequence: CASSTQTSNFLF. DNA of the CDR3: TGTGCCAGTAGTACCCAGACTTCCAACTTTCTCTTC.

The V call is TRBV10-1, the J call TRBJ2-5; D gene ambiguous. Germline V gene data show CDR1 as WNHNN and CDR2 as SYGVQD (reference sequence). This CDR3 comprises 13 residues. Trimming removed 4 bases from V and 2 bases from J, with 8 bases in between. This chain's CDR3 is CASSGQVQETQYF. The DNA of the CDR3 is TGCGCCAGCAGTGGACAAGTTCAAGAGACCCAGTACTTC.

The chain carries TRBV30 and TRBJ1-2; possible D gene TRBD1, 5 bases. The CDR3 covers 13 residues. The V gene's germline CDR1 is GTSNPN and CDR2 SVGIG (reference sequence). V lost 3 bases, J lost 10 bases, and 18 bases lay in between. In DNA form, the CDR3 reads TGTGCCTGGAGCTCTGGGACTTATAGCGTCTACACCTTC. Amino acid sequence: CAWSSGTYSVYTF.

This chain links TRBV2 with TRBJ1-1; no firm D call. Between the trimmed V and J ends, which lost 3 bases and 3 bases, there was a span of 20 bases. The germline V gene has CDR1 SNHLY and CDR2 FYNNEI. The CDR3 is 17 residues long. The CDR3 reads CASSDPYAREFHTEAFF. The CDR3 DNA reads as TGTGCCAGCAGTGATCCCTACGCCCGGGAATTCCACACTGAAGCTTTCTTT.

This chain joins TRBV7-8 and TRBJ1-3, with 7 bases matching TRBD1. The CDR3 spans 17 residues. V lost 5 bases to trimming and J lost 1 base; unmatched junction nucleotides: 11. Germline V gives CDR1 SGHVS, CDR2 FQNEAQ. CDR3 DNA sequence: TGTGCCAGCAGCCAGAACGACAGGGCGATTTCTGGAAACACCATATATTTT. Translation gives CASSQNDRAISGNTIYF.

V and J are TRBV5-1 and TRBJ1-2; 8 bases are shared with TRBD1. The CDR3 length is 14 residues. The junction had 9 bases not matched to a gene; V was cut back by 7 bases and J by 4 bases. CDR1 SGHRS and CDR2 YFSETQ come from the germline V gene. The CDR3 loop reads CASGEGTGLYGYTF. As DNA, the CDR3 is TGCGCCAGCGGGGAGGGGACAGGCCTCTATGGCTACACCTTC. The full variable domain, completed using reference TRBV5-1 and TRBJ1-2, is KAGVTQTPRYLIKTRGQQVTLSCSPISGHRSVSWYQQTPGQGLQFLFEYFSETQRNKGNFPGRFSGRQFSNSRSEMNVSTLELGDSALYLCASGEGTGLYGYTFGSGTRLTVV.

The J gene is TRBJ1-1, the V gene TRBV3-1 (or the pseudogene TRBV3-2); a weak D match, TRBD1 (6 bases). The CDR3 spans 17 residues. Germline CDR1 reads LGHDT; CDR2 reads YNNKEL (reference sequence). Trimming took off 4 bases at V and 4 bases at J, with 22 bases between the two ends. DNA for the CDR3: TGTGCCAGCAGCCCTGGCGGGTGGGGGCGAGTGTTCACTGAAGCTTTCTTT. Its protein product is CASSPGGWGRVFTEAFF.

The chain combines TRBV14 with TRBJ2-1, with 8 bases lining up with TRBD1. Trimming removed 3 bases from V and 4 bases from J; junction bases left unmatched: 8. In germline, CDR1 is SGHDN, CDR2 FVKESK. The CDR3 totals 16 residues. This chain's CDR3 is CASSQRTGWEYNEQFF. In DNA form, the CDR3 reads TGTGCCAGCAGCCAGCGGACAGGGTGGGAGTACAATGAGCAGTTCTTC.

This chain links TRBV7-8 with TRBJ1-5; the match to TRBD1 covers 8 bases. V shed 5 bases and J 5 bases; nucleotides not matched to a gene: 5. The CDR3 sequence is 14 residues long. The germline V gene has CDR1 SGHVS and CDR2 FQNEAQ. This CDR3 reads CASSKAGGYQPQHF. CDR3 in DNA: TGTGCCAGCAGCAAAGCAGGGGGCTATCAGCCCCAGCATTTT.

V gene TRBV19 combines with J gene TRBJ2-2, with 8 bases that match TRBD1. The CDR3 is 13 amino acids. Germline assignment: CDR1 LNHDA and CDR2 SQIVND (reference sequence). V shed 5 bases and J 9 bases; nucleotides not matched to a gene: 5. As DNA, the CDR3 is TGTGCCAGTAGTCCGGACAGGGACCGGGAGCTGTTTTTT. Its protein is CASSPDRDRELFF.

This rearrangement joins TRBV18 to TRBJ1-1; 7 nucleotides match TRBD1. Germline lookup yields CDR1 KGHSH and CDR2 LQKENI. J gave up 11 bases and V 4 bases, and 7 bases lay outside the gene matches. The CDR3 extends over 12 amino acids. The CDR3 spells CASSLIRGSAFF. DNA for the CDR3: TGTGCCAGCTCACTAATCAGGGGGAGCGCTTTCTTT.

This clone has just one count. This chain joins TRBV7-6 and TRBJ1-2; possibly TRBD1 for D (6 bases). Trimming removed 2 bases from V and 8 bases from J, with 21 bases in between. In germline, CDR1 is SGHVS, CDR2 FNYEAQ. The CDR3 extends over 16 amino acids. The CDR3, as DNA: TGTGCCAGCAGCTTATCCGGTTCTGAGCCCAGGGGCGGCTACACCTTC. Amino acids: CASSLSGSEPRGGYTF.

The J gene is TRBJ2-5, the V gene TRBV24-1, with TRBD2 as a possible D gene (6 bases). CDR1 KGHDR and CDR2 SFDVKD come from the germline V gene. This CDR3 region has 15 residues. V shed 4 bases and J shed 1 base, with 12 bases lying between them. DNA for the CDR3: TGTGCCACCAGTGACCGTTTGGGGGGCCAAGAGACCCAGTACTTC. Protein sequence: CATSDRLGGQETQYF.

The chain couples TRBV5-1 to TRBJ1-6, with D tentatively TRBD1 (6 bases). Germline lookup yields CDR1 SGHRS and CDR2 YFSETQ. This CDR3 is built from 15 residues. Trimming shortened V by 0 bases and J by 10 bases, and 14 bases separated the two germline ends. The CDR3 bases are TGCGCCAGCAGCTTGGGAGCAGGGGAGTTCTCACCCCTCCACTTT. This encodes CASSLGAGEFSPLHF. The variable domain in full, with the rest retrieved from reference TRBV5-1 and TRBJ1-6, is KAGVTQTPRYLIKTRGQQVTLSCSPISGHRSVSWYQQTPGQGLQFLFEYFSETQRNKGNFPGRFSGRQFSNSRSEMNVSTLELGDSALYLCASSLGAGEFSPLHFGNGTRLTVT.

The rearrangement links TRBV19 to TRBJ1-6; weak D call: TRBD1 (5 bases). The ends were cut back, 6 bases at V and 7 bases at J, with 7 bases in the middle. In germline, CDR1 is LNHDA, CDR2 SQIVND (reference sequence). This CDR3 comprises 12 residues. In nucleotides, the CDR3 is TGTGCCAGTAGCTACAGGAATTCACCCCTCCACTTT. It translates to CASSYRNSPLHF.

V gene TRBV10-1 combines with J gene TRBJ1-1; tentative D call: TRBD1 (5 bases). Germline V lookup: CDR1 WNHNN, CDR2 SYGVQD (reference sequence). V dropped 6 bases and J dropped 0 bases, with 17 bases sitting between them. The CDR3 length is 16 residues. CDR3 residues: CASSYSRGVLNTEAFF. CDR3 bases: TGCGCCAGCAGCTATTCAAGGGGTGTGTTGAACACTGAAGCTTTCTTT.

The chain recombines TRBV5-4 with TRBJ1-1; D is undetermined. CDR1 SGHNT and CDR2 YYREEE come from the germline V gene (reference sequence). V was pared by 4 bases and J by 1 base, with 14 bases between. The CDR3 runs to 15 residues. The DNA of the CDR3 is TGTGCCAGCAGCCCTGCCACTTCCGGGAACACTGAAGCTTTCTTT. This encodes CASSPATSGNTEAFF.

This CDR3 reads CASSLAGTSYGYTF. The CDR3 nucleotides are TGTGCCAGCAGCTTGGCAGGGACATCCTATGGCTACACCTTC. J is TRBJ1-2 and V is TRBV5-4; D is perhaps TRBD1 (6 bases). Germline loops: CDR1 SGHNT, CDR2 YYREEE (reference sequence). The CDR3 runs 14 residues. Trimming shortened V by 0 bases and J by 4 bases, and 10 bases separated the two germline ends.

The gene calls are TRBV3-1 (or the pseudogene TRBV3-2) and TRBJ1-2; possibly TRBD1 for D (6 bases). The length of the CDR3 is 15 residues. The germline V gene has CDR1 LGHDT and CDR2 YNNKEL (reference sequence). V dropped 0 bases and J dropped 9 bases, with 17 bases sitting between them. DNA of the CDR3: TGTGCCAGCAGCCAAGACTCGACAGGCCCCACTCGCTACACCTTC. Its protein product is CASSQDSTGPTRYTF.

This clone has only one observation. J is TRBJ1-1 and V is TRBV7-2; 7 bases are shared with TRBD1. Trimming took 4 bases from V and 0 from J; bases not matched to a gene: 2. CDR3 length equals 14 residues. Looked up from germline, CDR1 is SGHTA and CDR2 is FQGNSA. The CDR3 reads CASSSDRVNTEAFF. CDR3 sequence (DNA): TGTGCCAGCAGCTCCGACAGGGTGAACACTGAAGCTTTCTTT.

This clone was detected only a few times. An end of the junction differs from the germline gene, which may be a read error. The chain uses TRBV6-5 and TRBJ1-1; possible D gene TRBD1, 5 bases. Germline V gene data show CDR1 as MNHEY and CDR2 as SVGAGI. The CDR3 runs 13 residues. For the CDR3, the DNA is TGTGCCAGCAGAGCTCGAGCAGGCGGGGACGGAGAGTTT. Translated: CASRARAGGDGEF.